The 27 T cell receptor beta chains reported below all come from one sample, sequenced in a study of blood T cell repertoires in COVID-19. Assay: immunoSEQ multiplex PCR; the TCRdb copy retains only in-frame clones and omits some. The sample has more than 45,000 clones; around nine tenths are singletons. The sample was peripheral blood. The source of these receptors is a human donor with active COVID-19. The donor label of this sample is uncertain.

The rearrangement joins TRBV29-1 to TRBJ1-2, with TRBD1 as a possible D gene (6 bases). This CDR3 spans 11 amino acids. Germline V gene sequence: CDR1 SQVTM, CDR2 ANQGSEA. V was cut by 7 bases and J by 4 bases, with 10 bases left in between. CDR3 protein: CSARQVYGYTF. CDR3 bases: TGCAGCGCCAGACAGGTCTATGGCTACACCTTC.

V is TRBV4-3 and J is TRBJ2-5; 7 bases are shared with TRBD2. Germline lookup yields CDR1 LGHNA and CDR2 YSLEER. This CDR3 is built from 17 residues. V was clipped by 0 bases and J by 5 bases; unmatched bases: 12. The CDR3 region has the DNA TGCGCCAGCAGCCAAGATTTGGGCGGGAGTCGAGGGGAGACCCAGTACTTC. The encoded protein is CASSQDLGGSRGETQYF.

J is TRBJ1-2 and V is TRBV7-8; TRBD1 matches at 7 bases. V lost 1 base and J lost 13; bases outside the gene matches: 9. Per the germline V gene, CDR1 is SGHVS and CDR2 is FQNEAQ. This CDR3 contains 13 residues. The CDR3 loop is CASSLERGRQPTF. The CDR3, as DNA: TGTGCCAGCAGCTTAGAAAGGGGGCGGCAGCCCACCTTC.

The rearrangement uses TRBV6-5 and TRBJ2-1; TRBD1 might be the D (5 bases). In germline, CDR1 is MNHEY, CDR2 SVGAGI. CDR3 length: 15 residues. Trimming removed 8 bases at V and 10 bases at J, with 24 bases between. Here the CDR3 DNA reads TGTGCCAGCTCTACGAGTGAAGGGGCCAGGTACGAGCAGTTCTTC. It encodes CASSTSEGARYEQFF.

By share, this clone counts as medium-sized. The rearrangement links TRBV27 to TRBJ1-1; TRBD1 is a possible D gene (5 bases). Germline V gives CDR1 MNHEY, CDR2 SMNVEV (reference sequence). The CDR3 runs 13 residues. With 4 bases removed from V and 0 bases from J, the gap between germline ends came to 6 bases. The CDR3: CASSWGVNTEAFF. Written as DNA, the CDR3 is TGTGCCAGCAGTTGGGGGGTGAACACTGAAGCTTTCTTT.

The chain carries TRBV30 and TRBJ2-7; TRBD1 is a possible D gene (6 bases). Germline CDR1 is GTSNPN and CDR2 is SVGIG (reference sequence). The CDR3 totals 14 residues. V was clipped by 3 bases and J by 1 base, with 13 bases between them. CDR3 in DNA: TGTGCCTGGAGCTACCGGGACATTTCCTACGAGCAGTACTTC. This sequence encodes CAWSYRDISYEQYF.

The chain has TRBV7-9 and TRBJ1-4; the D is unclear. Per germline, CDR1 SEHNR and CDR2 FQNEAQ (reference sequence). Trimming took off 6 bases at V and 3 bases at J, with 11 bases between the two ends. The CDR3 runs 14 residues. As DNA, the CDR3 is TGTGCCAGCAGTAGAGACATCTCTAATGAAAAACTGTTTTTT. Amino acids: CASSRDISNEKLFF.

The chain combines TRBV6-5 with TRBJ2-7, with 8 bases lining up with TRBD1. Germline V gene data show CDR1 as MNHEY and CDR2 as SVGAGI. CDR3 length equals 13 residues. Unmatched junction bases numbered 8, after V lost 7 bases and J lost 6 bases. The CDR3 DNA follows: TGTGCCAGCACTTTGACAGGGGTTGGCGAGCAGTACTTC. Translated: CASTLTGVGEQYF.

This clone was recorded at least ten times. The genes are TRBV27 and TRBJ2-1, with 8 nucleotides matching TRBD2. Looked up from germline, CDR1 is MNHEY and CDR2 is SMNVEV (reference sequence). After removal of 7 bases from V and 6 bases from J, the junction contained 5 bases not matched to a gene. The CDR3 runs 13 residues. The chain's CDR3 is CASTPGGGNEQFF. As DNA, the CDR3 is TGTGCCAGCACCCCGGGAGGGGGCAATGAGCAGTTCTTC.

The chain carries TRBV6-5 and TRBJ2-1; possible D gene TRBD2, 6 bases. V shed 7 bases and J shed 6 bases, with 16 bases lying between them. The CDR3 extends over 14 amino acids. The germline V gene encodes CDR1 MNHEY and CDR2 SVGAGI. CDR3 residues: CASKSRTIVNEQFF. DNA of the CDR3: TGTGCCAGCAAATCGAGGACTATAGTCAATGAGCAGTTCTTC.

The rearrangement links TRBV30 to TRBJ2-3, with 8 bases matching TRBD2. Trimming cost V 0 bases and J 2 bases; bases outside gene matches: 4. The CDR3 totals 15 residues. Germline-derived CDR1 and CDR2 are GTSNPN and SVGIG (reference sequence). The CDR3 protein is CAWSVTSGFTDTQYF. The CDR3 DNA reads TGTGCCTGGAGTGTAACTAGCGGCTTCACAGATACGCAGTATTTT.

This CDR3 is CASSILQPGGREKLFF. CDR3 DNA: TGTGCCAGTAGTATCCTCCAGCCGGGGGGGAGAGAAAAACTGTTTTTT. The chain recombines TRBV19 with TRBJ1-4, with D tentatively TRBD1 (5 bases). V dropped 3 bases and J dropped 8 bases, with 19 bases sitting between them. The germline CDR1 and CDR2 sequences are LNHDA and SQIVND (reference sequence). This CDR3 region has 16 residues.

Concerning this clone itself: Other DNA sequences of this sample code for an identical CDR3. The V gene is TRBV5-4, the J gene TRBJ1-1; TRBD1 matches 11 bases. Trimming removed 3 bases from V and 3 bases from J; junction bases left unmatched: 1. Germline V gene sequence: CDR1 SGHNT, CDR2 YYREEE (reference sequence). The CDR3 has 14 amino acids. CDR3 sequence (DNA): TGTGCCAGCAGCTGGGGACAGGGGGACACTGAAGCTTTCTTT. The encoded protein is CASSWGQGDTEAFF.

Here the CDR3 reads CSASLRQGFGQPQHF. The CDR3 nucleotides are TGCAGTGCTAGTTTGAGACAGGGATTCGGTCAGCCCCAGCATTTT. The chain carries TRBV20-1 and TRBJ1-5; 7 bases agree with TRBD1. Trimming took 3 bases from V and 6 from J; bases not matched to a gene: 11. Looked up from germline, CDR1 is DFQATT and CDR2 is SNEGSKA (reference sequence). The CDR3 is 15 residues long.

The chain recombines TRBV28 with TRBJ1-2, with 9 nucleotides matching TRBD1. V dropped 4 bases and J dropped 5; count of bases not matched to a gene: 5. CDR1 is MDHEN, CDR2 SYDVKM, per germline. CDR3 size: 14 residues. This chain's CDR3 is CASSYRTGVYGYTF. The CDR3 region has the DNA TGTGCCAGCAGTTACCGGACAGGGGTGTATGGCTACACCTTC.

The V gene is TRBV27, the J gene TRBJ2-1; TRBD1 agrees at 8 bases. This CDR3 spans 15 amino acids. CDR1 MNHEY and CDR2 SMNVEV come from the germline V gene (reference sequence). J gave up 3 bases and V 5 bases, and 6 bases lay outside the gene matches. In nucleotides, the CDR3 is TGTGCCAGCAGTAGACAGGGGATGTTCTACAATGAGCAGTTCTTC. It translates to CASSRQGMFYNEQFF.

The CDR3 reads CASSSRIYRDRDYNEQFF. CDR3 coding DNA: TGTGCCAGCAGCTCGAGAATATACCGGGACAGGGACTACAATGAGCAGTTCTTC. The chain couples TRBV7-2 to TRBJ2-1, with 9 bases lining up with TRBD1. This CDR3 comprises 18 residues. V lost 4 bases and J lost 3; bases outside the gene matches: 13. Germline CDR1 reads SGHTA; CDR2 reads FQGNSA.

The chain joins TRBV30 to TRBJ2-3; D is unresolved. Germline assignment: CDR1 GTSNPN and CDR2 SVGIG (reference sequence). This CDR3 comprises 14 residues. The V end was cut by 2 bases, the J end by 4 bases, with 13 bases between. CDR3 DNA: TGTGCCTGGAGTAACCCGAGTCCCGCAGATACGCAGTATTTT. Amino acid sequence: CAWSNPSPADTQYF.

The CDR3 sequence is CASSLAAGSWEPQHF. CDR3 in DNA: TGTGCCAGCAGCTTAGCGGCAGGGTCCTGGGAGCCCCAGCATTTT. This chain joins TRBV7-6 and TRBJ1-5, with D tentatively TRBD1 (5 bases). With 0 bases removed from V and 8 bases from J, the gap between germline ends came to 14 bases. This CDR3 region has 15 residues. Germline V lookup: CDR1 SGHVS, CDR2 FNYEAQ.

V usage is TRBV5-6 and J usage is TRBJ2-1; 11 nucleotides line up with TRBD1. Germline values: CDR1 SGHDT, CDR2 YYEEEE. V lost 3 bases and J lost 7; bases outside the gene matches: 12. The CDR3 has 17 amino acids. The CDR3 is CASSSLRGQGALNEQFF. In DNA, the CDR3 is TGTGCCAGCAGCTCCCTCAGAGGACAGGGGGCGTTAAATGAGCAGTTCTTC. Complete variable domain (other parts from reference TRBV5-6 and TRBJ2-1): DAGVTQSPTHLIKTRGQQVTLRCSPKSGHDTVSWYQQALGQGPQFIFQYYEEEERQRGNFPDRFSGHQFPNYSSELNVNALLLGDSALYLCASSSLRGQGALNEQFFGPGTRLTVL.

V and J are TRBV6-1 and TRBJ2-5; 7 bases are shared with TRBD2. J gave up 4 bases and V 0 bases, and 5 bases lay outside the gene matches. Germline CDR1 reads MNHNS; CDR2 reads SASEGT. This CDR3 comprises 15 residues. As DNA, the CDR3 is TGTGCCAGCAGTGAAGCGCGGGGGTTCAGAGAGACCCAGTACTTC. Translated: CASSEARGFRETQYF.

The J gene is TRBJ2-1, the V gene TRBV10-3, with a possible D match to TRBD2 (5 bases). The V gene lost 5 bases and the J gene lost 9 bases, with 14 bases spanning the gap. The CDR3 contains 13 residues. Germline-derived CDR1 and CDR2 are ENHRY and SYGVKD. The CDR3 DNA is TGTGCCATCAGTCTCCCGGGAATCGGTGAGCAGTTCTTC. Protein: CAISLPGIGEQFF.

The CDR3 region has the DNA TGCAGTGCTAGTGGCGGGAGAGGTTCCGAGCAGTACTTC. Translating it yields CSASGGRGSEQYF. The chain recombines TRBV20-1 with TRBJ2-7, with 7 positions matching TRBD2. CDR1 is DFQATT, CDR2 SNEGSKA, per germline (reference sequence). The CDR3 covers 13 residues. Trimming at V came to 3 bases and at J to 6 bases, leaving 8 bases not matched to a gene.

The chain has TRBV5-6 and TRBJ1-4, with 7 bases identical to TRBD1. The CDR3 is 15 amino acids. Germline CDR1 reads SGHDT; CDR2 reads YYEEEE. The ends lost 3 bases at V and 3 bases at J; junction bases unmatched: 5. The CDR3 DNA reads as TGTGCCAGCAGCTACGACAGGGAACCTAATGAAAAACTGTTTTTT. Translated: CASSYDREPNEKLFF. The full variable domain, with the rest looked up from reference TRBV5-6 and TRBJ1-4, is DAGVTQSPTHLIKTRGQQVTLRCSPKSGHDTVSWYQQALGQGPQFIFQYYEEEERQRGNFPDRFSGHQFPNYSSELNVNALLLGDSALYLCASSYDREPNEKLFFGSGTQLSVL.

The chain couples TRBV15 to TRBJ1-4; D unclear. There are 12 residues in the CDR3. Germline assignment: CDR1 LNHNV and CDR2 YYDKDF (reference sequence). V shed 5 bases and J shed 10 bases, with 11 bases lying between them. CDR3 sequence: CATSRREGKLFF. The CDR3 nucleotides read TGTGCCACCAGCCGAAGGGAGGGAAAACTGTTTTTT.

This chain connects TRBV3-1 (or the pseudogene TRBV3-2) to TRBJ2-7, with 9 bases lining up with TRBD1. The CDR3 is 15 amino acids. The germline CDR1 and CDR2 sequences are LGHDT and YNNKEL (reference sequence). The junction had 11 bases not matched to a gene; V was cut back by 4 bases and J by 7 bases. CDR3: CASSRARDRVSEQYF. In DNA, the CDR3 is TGTGCCAGCAGCCGCGCTCGGGACAGGGTTTCTGAGCAGTACTTC.

The V and J genes are TRBV28 and TRBJ2-3, with D possibly being TRBD2 (5 bases). This CDR3 region has 15 residues. Germline assignment: CDR1 MDHEN and CDR2 SYDVKM. The V gene lost 4 bases and the J gene lost 5 bases, with 16 bases spanning the gap. This CDR3 is CASSWAVGAGDTQYF. CDR3 sequence (DNA): TGTGCCAGCAGTTGGGCCGTGGGAGCCGGAGATACGCAGTATTTT.